The source of this T cell receptor (beta chain) is a study of T cell clones after liver transplantation. Clones were sequenced by immunoSEQ multiplex PCR, and TCRdb holds only the in-frame ones, with some missing. The sample holds tens of thousands of clones, around 92% seen once. CDR1 and CDR2 from the germline V gene are SGHNT and YENEEA. CDR3 length: 13 residues. V was shortened by 5 bases and J by 3 bases, with 11 bases between the two germline ends. This TCR was sampled from a human patient who received a liver transplant. The T cells may partly be graft donor cells. The sample here was CD4+ T cells from blood, taken less than 26 months after liver transplant. The chain combines TRBV11-3 with TRBJ2-7; D is possibly TRBD1 (6 bases). CDR3 sequence reads: CASSRQGIYEQYF. CDR3 DNA: TGTGCCAGCAGCCGGCAGGGGATCTACGAGCAGTACTTC. Together with reference TRBV11-3 and TRBJ2-7, the CDR3 gives the full variable domain: EAGVVQSPRYKIIEKKQPVAFWCNPISGHNTLYWYLQNLGQGPELLIRYENEEAVDDSQLPKDRFSAERLKGVDSTLKIQPAELGDSAVYLCASSRQGIYEQYFGPGTRLTVT.